One sample yielded the 32 T cell receptor beta chains listed below, sequenced in a study of TIL therapy for anti-PD-1-resistant metastatic lung cancer. This was the immunoSEQ v3 assay. The protocol was immunoSEQ multiplex PCR, while the TCRdb copy is restricted to in-frame clones and leaves out a portion. Counted here are some 37,000 clones, 73% occurring once; the ten biggest clones make up 4.5% to 6%. Specified time point: pre-treatment sample, taken before nivolumab and TIL therapy. The material sequenced was blood, taken at baseline. The receptors were gathered from a person aged 30 to 80 with non-small cell lung cancer.

The chain uses TRBV9 and TRBJ1-2, with TRBD1 matching over 7 bases. The ends lost 0 bases at V and 6 bases at J; junction bases unmatched: 5. Germline-derived CDR1 and CDR2 are SGDLS and YYNGEE. The CDR3 loop spans 14 amino acids. Written as DNA, the CDR3 is TGTGCCAGCAGCGTAGGACAGGGTTCGAATGGCTACACCTTC. Residues: CASSVGQGSNGYTF.

For the CDR3, the DNA is TGCGCCAGCAGCGCGGAGGGAGTGATCGAGACCCAGTACTTC. Translating it yields CASSAEGVIETQYF. The J gene is TRBJ2-5, the V gene TRBV10-2; TRBD2 might be the D (6 bases). Looked up from germline, CDR1 is WSHSY and CDR2 is SAAADI. The CDR3 has 14 residues. The ends were cut back, 6 bases at V and 5 bases at J, with 16 bases in the middle.

The CDR3 loop reads CAWGRGAYGYTF. DNA for the CDR3: TGTGCCTGGGGACGGGGGGCCTATGGCTACACCTTC. The rearrangement uses TRBV30 and TRBJ1-2; the D gene is possibly TRBD1 (6 bases). This CDR3 comprises 12 residues. Germline V CDR1 and CDR2: GTSNPN, SVGIG (reference sequence). Trimming shortened V by 5 bases and J by 4 bases, and 11 bases separated the two germline ends.

V is TRBV19 and J is TRBJ2-3, with 11 bases fitting TRBD2. Germline lookup yields CDR1 LNHDA and CDR2 SQIVND (reference sequence). This CDR3 region has 15 residues. J was trimmed by 4 bases and V by 6 bases; bases with no gene match: 6. In nucleotides, the CDR3 is TGTGCCAGTAGGCTAGCGGGGGGAGGCCCAGATACGCAGTATTTT. Its protein product is CASRLAGGGPDTQYF. Looking up the rest from reference TRBV19 and TRBJ2-3 gives the full variable domain: DGGITQSPKYLFRKEGQNVTLSCEQNLNHDAMYWYRQDPGQGLRLIYYSQIVNDFQKGDIAEGYSVSREKKESFPLTVTSAQKNPTAFYLCASRLAGGGPDTQYFGPGTRLTVL.

For the CDR3, the DNA is TGTGCCAGCAGCTCTTCTGGGGGGGTTTATGGCTACACCTTC. Encoded protein: CASSSSGGVYGYTF. V gene TRBV9 combines with J gene TRBJ1-2; a weak D match, TRBD1 (5 bases). CDR1 and CDR2 (germline): SGDLS, YYNGEE. V lost 4 bases, J lost 5 bases, and 15 bases lay in between. The CDR3 loop spans 14 amino acids.

J is TRBJ2-3 and V is TRBV15; 7 positions agree with TRBD1. CDR1 is LNHNV, CDR2 YYDKDF, per germline (reference sequence). With V trimmed by 6 bases and J by 0 bases, 6 bases remained unmatched. The CDR3 is 15 amino acids. The CDR3 nucleotides read TGTGCCACCAGTCTAGGGGGCGCAAGCACAGATACGCAGTATTTT. Encoded protein: CATSLGGASTDTQYF.

The chain combines TRBV7-3 with TRBJ2-5, with 11 bases matching TRBD2. The length of the CDR3 is 16 residues. Per germline, CDR1 SGHTA and CDR2 FQGTGA. The trim removed 5 bases at V and 4 bases at J, leaving 9 bases unmatched. The CDR3 DNA reads as TGTGCCAGCAGCCCCACCTCTCTAGCGGGAGGAGAGACCCAGTACTTC. Protein product: CASSPTSLAGGETQYF.

This clone has only a few counts. The chain uses TRBV30 and TRBJ1-4; TRBD1 matches at 7 bases. There are 14 residues in the CDR3. Losses at the gene ends were 0 bases for V and 6 bases for J; bases not matched to a gene: 4. CDR1 and CDR2 (germline): GTSNPN, SVGIG (reference sequence). The CDR3 DNA reads TGTGCCTGGAGTGTATACAGGGGAGATGAAAAACTGTTTTTT. Translated: CAWSVYRGDEKLFF.

This clone was found a few times. This chain joins TRBV7-9 and TRBJ1-5; D uncertain. The V and J ends lost 1 base and 0 bases respectively, with 10 bases between them. The CDR3 spans 16 residues. Germline CDR1 is SEHNR and CDR2 is FQNEAQ (reference sequence). Written as DNA, the CDR3 is TGTGCCAGCAGCTTAGGCGGGCCAGATAGCAATCAGCCCCAGCATTTT. As protein: CASSLGGPDSNQPQHF.

This chain joins TRBV29-1 and TRBJ2-7; 9 nucleotides line up with TRBD1. The junction had 4 bases not matched to a gene; V was cut back by 7 bases and J by 0 bases. CDR1 is SQVTM and CDR2 is ANQGSEA in the germline V gene. The CDR3 contains 13 residues. CDR3 nucleotide sequence: TGCAGCGGCGGACAGGGGTTCTCCTACGAGCAGTACTTC. This encodes CSGGQGFSYEQYF.

The CDR3 coding sequence is TGTGCCAGCAGCTTGGTTGGGACAGGGCTCACAGATACGCAGTATTTT. Protein product: CASSLVGTGLTDTQYF. The rearrangement links TRBV5-5 to TRBJ2-3; 9 bases map to TRBD1. CDR3 length equals 16 residues. The germline CDR1 and CDR2 sequences are SGHKS and YYEKEE (reference sequence). J was trimmed by 2 bases and V by 0 bases; bases with no gene match: 4.

This sequence joins TRBV21-1 and TRBJ1-4. TRBV21-1 is annotated as a pseudogene. The CDR3 has 11 residues. The CDR3 DNA follows: TGTGCCAGCAGCAAACCTGGGAAACTGTTTTTT. The encoded protein is CASSKPGKLFF.

CDR3 region: CAWSAQILPADTQYF. CDR3 sequence (DNA): TGTGCCTGGAGTGCGCAGATCCTTCCCGCAGATACGCAGTATTTT. The rearrangement uses TRBV30 and TRBJ2-3; no reliable D call. The CDR3 extends over 15 amino acids. CDR1 and CDR2 (germline): GTSNPN, SVGIG (reference sequence). Trimming took 1 base from V and 4 from J, leaving 15 bases between them. Variable domain in full (rest from reference TRBV30 and TRBJ2-3): SQTIHQWPATLVQPVGSPLSLECTVEGTSNPNLYWYRQAAGRGLQLLFYSVGIGQISSEVPQNLSASRPQDRQFILSSKKLLLSDSGFYLCAWSAQILPADTQYFGPGTRLTVL.

The V call is TRBV6-6, the J call TRBJ1-6; 9 nucleotides match TRBD1. The CDR3 is 15 residues long. The V segment lost 6 bases and the J segment 6 bases; nucleotides outside the gene matches: 6. CDR1 and CDR2 (germline): MNHNY, SVGAGI (reference sequence). The CDR3 protein is CASSYRTGANSPLHF. The CDR3 nucleotides are TGTGCCAGCAGCTATCGGACAGGGGCTAATTCACCCCTCCACTTT.

The rearrangement uses TRBV28 and TRBJ2-7; 8 bases fit TRBD2. This CDR3 is 14 amino acids long. The ends lost 2 bases at V and 5 bases at J; junction bases unmatched: 5. CDR1 is MDHEN, CDR2 SYDVKM, per germline. The CDR3 DNA sequence: TGTGCCAGCAGTTTACCGGGAGGGAAAAACGAGCAGTACTTC. Translating gives CASSLPGGKNEQYF. The whole variable domain, remainder taken from reference TRBV28 and TRBJ2-7, is DVKVTQSSRYLVKRTGEKVFLECVQDMDHENMFWYRQDPGLGLRLIYFSYDVKMKEKGDIPEGYSVSREKKERFSLILESASTNQTSMYLCASSLPGGKNEQYFGPGTRLTVT.

This sequence joins TRBV19 and TRBJ1-1; possible D gene TRBD1, 5 bases. V was shortened by 6 bases and J by 1 base, with 21 bases between the two germline ends. Germline V gene sequence: CDR1 LNHDA, CDR2 SQIVND (reference sequence). CDR3 size: 17 residues. CDR3 bases: TGTGCCAGTAGCCCTCCTGTGATGGCGGGGGGGAACACTGAAGCTTTCTTT. This translates into CASSPPVMAGGNTEAFF.

The chain combines TRBV9 with TRBJ2-1; 10 bases are a match to TRBD2. This CDR3 region has 17 residues. The germline V gene has CDR1 SGDLS and CDR2 YYNGEE. V was clipped by 0 bases and J by 4 bases; unmatched bases: 7. The CDR3 protein is CASSVDPSGGLYNEQFF. CDR3 DNA sequence: TGTGCCAGCAGCGTAGATCCTAGCGGGGGATTGTACAATGAGCAGTTCTTC. Full variable domain (rest looked up from reference TRBV9 and TRBJ2-1): DSGVTQTPKHLITATGQRVTLRCSPRSGDLSVYWYQQSLDQGLQFLIQYYNGEERAKGNILERFSAQQFPDLHSELNLSSLELGDSALYFCASSVDPSGGLYNEQFFGPGTRLTVL.

V and J are TRBV11-2 and TRBJ1-2; the D gene is possibly TRBD1 (5 bases). The ends were cut back, 2 bases at V and 4 bases at J, with 11 bases in the middle. The CDR3 is 14 residues long. Germline CDR1 and CDR2: SGHAT and FQNNGV. The CDR3 sequence: CASSLFQGLYGYTF. CDR3 DNA sequence: TGTGCCAGCAGCTTATTTCAGGGACTCTATGGCTACACCTTC.

This sequence joins TRBV2 and TRBJ2-6, with no clear D. Germline V lookup: CDR1 SNHLY, CDR2 FYNNEI. This CDR3 region has 16 residues. V was cut by 0 bases and J by 0 bases, with 6 bases left in between. This chain's CDR3 is CASSEAVSSGANVLTF. CDR3 coding DNA: TGTGCCAGCAGTGAAGCCGTTAGCTCTGGGGCCAACGTCCTGACTTTC.

This clone has a handful of counts. The rearrangement uses TRBV7-3 and TRBJ1-6; D uncertain. This CDR3 comprises 15 residues. V lost 5 bases and J 1 base, leaving 9 bases between the germline ends. The germline gives CDR1 SGHTA, CDR2 FQGTGA. The CDR3 DNA follows: TGTGCCAGCAGCAACAGTGGGTCCTATAATTCACCCCTCCACTTT. Translating gives CASSNSGSYNSPLHF.

The table lists this clone with a count of one. The DNA for the CDR3 is TGTGCCACCAGCCTTCGACAGGGTAATTCACCCCTCCACTTT. It yields the protein CATSLRQGNSPLHF. V is TRBV15 and J is TRBJ1-6; 7 bases are shared with TRBD1. This CDR3 comprises 14 residues. Germline assignment: CDR1 LNHNV and CDR2 YYDKDF (reference sequence). V lost 5 bases to trimming and J lost 6 bases; unmatched junction nucleotides: 4.

The CDR3 bases are TGTGCCAGCAGGGGGTTGGGTGAGCAGTACTTC. It translates to CASRGLGEQYF. The V gene is TRBV6-5, the J gene TRBJ2-7; D not resolved. CDR3 length: 11 residues. Trimming left V 6 bases short and J 7 bases short, with 10 bases between. Germline V gene data show CDR1 as MNHEY and CDR2 as SVGAGI.

This chain uses TRBV19 with TRBJ2-7; D might be TRBD2 (6 bases). The CDR3 consists of 16 residues. V was shortened by 4 bases and J by 0 bases, with 16 bases between the two germline ends. Germline V gives CDR1 LNHDA, CDR2 SQIVND (reference sequence). CDR3 nucleotides: TGTGCCAGTAGTAGTCGAGGTAGCGGTTCCTCCTACGAGCAGTACTTC. As protein: CASSSRGSGSSYEQYF.

The chain joins TRBV4-2 to TRBJ1-2; 7 nucleotides align to TRBD1. The CDR3 totals 16 residues. In germline, CDR1 is LGHNA, CDR2 YNFKEQ. With 2 bases clipped from V and 3 bases from J, the junction kept 9 bases outside the gene matches. The CDR3 loop is CASSQRLQQGDYGYTF. The CDR3 DNA reads as TGTGCCAGCAGCCAAAGGTTGCAGCAGGGGGACTATGGCTACACCTTC.

This clone was found once. The J gene is TRBJ1-2, the V gene TRBV19; 7 bases agree with TRBD1. This CDR3 region has 14 residues. The germline V gene has CDR1 LNHDA and CDR2 SQIVND (reference sequence). V shed 3 bases and J 4 bases; nucleotides not matched to a gene: 5. The DNA of the CDR3 is TGTGCCAGTAGTATCAGGTACAGGGGCTATGGCTACACCTTC. Encoded protein: CASSIRYRGYGYTF.

In this sample, this clone turned up a few times. The chain couples TRBV5-1 to TRBJ1-1; maybe TRBD1 (6 bases). With 4 bases removed from V and 5 bases from J, the gap between germline ends came to 18 bases. The CDR3 is 15 residues long. Germline values: CDR1 SGHRS, CDR2 YFSETQ. Here the CDR3 reads CASSLTSGALTEAFF. The CDR3 DNA reads as TGCGCCAGCAGCCTGACCTCGGGGGCGCTGACTGAAGCTTTCTTT.

The chain recombines TRBV7-8 with TRBJ2-3; D is uncertain. V was shortened by 1 base and J by 4 bases, with 9 bases between the two germline ends. This CDR3 is 14 amino acids long. CDR1 and CDR2 from the germline V gene are SGHVS and FQNEAQ. CDR3 in amino acids: CASSLVSGADTQYF. For the CDR3, the DNA is TGTGCCAGCAGCTTAGTGTCGGGCGCAGATACGCAGTATTTT. Full variable domain (missing parts from reference TRBV7-8 and TRBJ2-3): GAGVSQSPRYKVAKRGQDVALRCDPISGHVSLFWYQQALGQGPEFLTYFQNEAQLDKSGLPSDRFFAERPEGSVSTLKIQRTQQEDSAVYLCASSLVSGADTQYFGPGTRLTVL.

The chain combines TRBV19 with TRBJ1-2; 7 positions agree with TRBD1. Germline lookup yields CDR1 LNHDA and CDR2 SQIVND (reference sequence). V shed 4 bases and J 6 bases; nucleotides not matched to a gene: 11. The CDR3 totals 15 residues. The CDR3, as DNA: TGTGCCAGTAGTACCGGACTACCACAGGGGAATGGCTACACCTTC. This sequence encodes CASSTGLPQGNGYTF. The variable domain in full, with the rest retrieved from reference TRBV19 and TRBJ1-2, is DGGITQSPKYLFRKEGQNVTLSCEQNLNHDAMYWYRQDPGQGLRLIYYSQIVNDFQKGDIAEGYSVSREKKESFPLTVTSAQKNPTAFYLCASSTGLPQGNGYTFGSGTRLTVV.

This rearrangement joins TRBV9 to TRBJ2-1; no reliable D call. Germline CDR1 and CDR2: SGDLS and YYNGEE. Trimming took off 0 bases at V and 12 bases at J, with 16 bases between the two ends. This CDR3 is built from 14 residues. CDR3: CASSVASPGGGQFF. In DNA form, the CDR3 reads TGTGCCAGCAGCGTAGCTTCACCGGGTGGCGGGCAGTTCTTC.

This clone came up a few times. This rearrangement joins TRBV30 to TRBJ1-5; possible D gene TRBD1, 5 bases. Looked up from germline, CDR1 is GTSNPN and CDR2 is SVGIG (reference sequence). V was shortened by 0 bases and J by 0 bases, with 9 bases between the two germline ends. This CDR3 is 15 amino acids long. Written as DNA, the CDR3 is TGTGCCTGGAGTGTAGGGACTAATAGCAATCAGCCCCAGCATTTT. Translated, it gives CAWSVGTNSNQPQHF.

The rearrangement uses TRBV28 and TRBJ1-6; 7 bases match TRBD1. The CDR3 is 14 residues long. Germline loops: CDR1 MDHEN, CDR2 SYDVKM. V lost 3 bases to trimming and J lost 9 bases; unmatched junction nucleotides: 5. As DNA, the CDR3 is TGTGCCAGCAGTTTCAGGGGGGGTGTTTCACCCCTCCACTTT. Translation: CASSFRGGVSPLHF.

This chain joins TRBV15 and TRBJ2-5, with a weak D call TRBD2 (7 bases). The CDR3 is made up of 15 amino acids. Per the germline V gene, CDR1 is LNHNV and CDR2 is YYDKDF (reference sequence). Between the trimmed V and J ends, which lost 0 bases and 6 bases, there was a span of 14 bases. Written as DNA, the CDR3 is TGTGCCACCAGCAGAGATGAGGGGGGGCCGCAGACCCAGTACTTC. Protein product: CATSRDEGGPQTQYF.